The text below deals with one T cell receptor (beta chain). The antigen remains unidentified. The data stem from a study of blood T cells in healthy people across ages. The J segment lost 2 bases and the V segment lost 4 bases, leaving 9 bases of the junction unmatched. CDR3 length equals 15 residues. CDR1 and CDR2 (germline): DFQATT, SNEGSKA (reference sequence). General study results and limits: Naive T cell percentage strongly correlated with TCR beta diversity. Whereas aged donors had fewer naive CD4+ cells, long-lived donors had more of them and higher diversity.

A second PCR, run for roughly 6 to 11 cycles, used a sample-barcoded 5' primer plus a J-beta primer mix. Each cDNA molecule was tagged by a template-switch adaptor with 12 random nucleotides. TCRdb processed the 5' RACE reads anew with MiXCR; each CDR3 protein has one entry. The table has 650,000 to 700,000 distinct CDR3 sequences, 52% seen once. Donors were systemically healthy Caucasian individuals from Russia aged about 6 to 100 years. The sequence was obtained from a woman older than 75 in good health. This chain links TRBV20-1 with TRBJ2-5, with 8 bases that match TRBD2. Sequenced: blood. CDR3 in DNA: TGCAGTGCTACCGAGGATAGCGGGACACAAGAGACCCAGTACTTC. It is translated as CSATEDSGTQETQYF.